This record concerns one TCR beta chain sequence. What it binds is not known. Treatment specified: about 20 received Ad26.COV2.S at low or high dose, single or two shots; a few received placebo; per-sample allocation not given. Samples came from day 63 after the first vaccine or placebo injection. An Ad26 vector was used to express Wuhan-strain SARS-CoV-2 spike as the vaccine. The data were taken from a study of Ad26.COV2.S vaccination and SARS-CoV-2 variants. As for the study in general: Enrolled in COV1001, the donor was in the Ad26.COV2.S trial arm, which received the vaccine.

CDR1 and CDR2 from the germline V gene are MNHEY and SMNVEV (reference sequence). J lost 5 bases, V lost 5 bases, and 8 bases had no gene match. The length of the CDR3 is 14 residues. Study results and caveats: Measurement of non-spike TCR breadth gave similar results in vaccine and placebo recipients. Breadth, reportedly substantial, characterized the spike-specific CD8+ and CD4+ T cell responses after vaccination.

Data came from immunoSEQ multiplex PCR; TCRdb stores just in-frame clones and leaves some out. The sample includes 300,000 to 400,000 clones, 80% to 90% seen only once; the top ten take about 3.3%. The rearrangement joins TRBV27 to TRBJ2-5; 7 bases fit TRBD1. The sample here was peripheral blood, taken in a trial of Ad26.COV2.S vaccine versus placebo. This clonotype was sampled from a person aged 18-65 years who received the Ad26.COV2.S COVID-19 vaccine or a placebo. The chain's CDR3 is CASSLDRATETQYF. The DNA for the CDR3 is TGTGCCAGCAGTCTTGACAGGGCCACCGAGACCCAGTACTTC.